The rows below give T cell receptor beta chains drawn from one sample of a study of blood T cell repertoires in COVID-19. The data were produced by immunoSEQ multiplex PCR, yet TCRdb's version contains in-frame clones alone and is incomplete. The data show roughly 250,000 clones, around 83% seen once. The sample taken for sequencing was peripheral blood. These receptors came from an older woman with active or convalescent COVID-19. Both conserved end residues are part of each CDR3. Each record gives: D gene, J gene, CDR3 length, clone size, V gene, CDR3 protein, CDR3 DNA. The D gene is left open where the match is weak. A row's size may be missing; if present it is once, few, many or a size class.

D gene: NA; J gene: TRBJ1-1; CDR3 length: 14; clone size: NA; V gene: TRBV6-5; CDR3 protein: CASSYGDLNTEAFF; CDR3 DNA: TGTGCCAGCAGTTACGGGGACTTGAACACTGAAGCTTTCTTT
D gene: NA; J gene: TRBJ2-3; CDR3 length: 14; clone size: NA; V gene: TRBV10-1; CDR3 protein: CASSDGGGTDTQYF; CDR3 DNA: TGCGCCAGCAGTGATGGCGGGGGCACAGATACGCAGTATTTT
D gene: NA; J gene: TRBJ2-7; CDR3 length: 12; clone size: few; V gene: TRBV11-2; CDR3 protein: CASSSQREEQYF; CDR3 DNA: TGTGCCAGCAGCTCTCAGCGTGAGGAGCAGTACTTC
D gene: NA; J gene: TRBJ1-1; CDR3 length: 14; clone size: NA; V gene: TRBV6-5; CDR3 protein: CASTQNGGGTEAFF; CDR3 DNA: TGTGCCAGCACTCAAAATGGGGGGGGCACTGAAGCTTTCTTT
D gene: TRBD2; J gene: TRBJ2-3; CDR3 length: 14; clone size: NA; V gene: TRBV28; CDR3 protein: CATFRGGSTDTQYF; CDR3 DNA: TGTGCCACTTTCCGGGGGGGTAGCACAGATACGCAGTATTTT
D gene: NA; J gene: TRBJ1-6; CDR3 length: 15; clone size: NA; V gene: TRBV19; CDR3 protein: CASKPLAGRHSPLHF; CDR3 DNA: TGTGCCAGTAAGCCCCTGGCAGGGAGGCATTCACCCCTCCACTTT
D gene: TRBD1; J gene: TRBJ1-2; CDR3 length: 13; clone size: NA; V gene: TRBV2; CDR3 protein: CASGGQATYGYTF; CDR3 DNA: TGTGCCAGCGGGGGACAGGCGACCTATGGCTACACCTTC
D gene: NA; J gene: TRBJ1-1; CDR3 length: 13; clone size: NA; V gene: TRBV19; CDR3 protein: CASSMQGNTEAFF; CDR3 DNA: TGTGCCAGTAGTATGCAGGGGAACACTGAAGCTTTCTTT
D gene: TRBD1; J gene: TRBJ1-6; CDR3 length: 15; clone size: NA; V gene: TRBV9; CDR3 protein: CASSDRQGTNSPLHF; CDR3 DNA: TGTGCCAGCAGCGATAGACAGGGCACCAATTCACCCCTCCACTTT
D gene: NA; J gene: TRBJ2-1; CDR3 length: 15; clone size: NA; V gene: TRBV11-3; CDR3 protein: CASSLDGQSHNEQFF; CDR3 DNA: TGTGCCAGCAGCTTAGATGGACAGTCCCACAATGAGCAGTTCTTC
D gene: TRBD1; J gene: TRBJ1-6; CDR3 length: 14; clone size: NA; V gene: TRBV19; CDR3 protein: CASSRDRDNSPLHF; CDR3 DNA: TGTGCCAGTAGTAGGGACAGGGACAATTCACCCCTCCACTTT
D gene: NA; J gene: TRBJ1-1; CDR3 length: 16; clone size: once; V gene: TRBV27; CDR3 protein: CASLPWAGPMNTEAFF; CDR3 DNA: TGTGCCAGCCTACCTTGGGCAGGGCCGATGAACACTGAAGCTTTCTTT
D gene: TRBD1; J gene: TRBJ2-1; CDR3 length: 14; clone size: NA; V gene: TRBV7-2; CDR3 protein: CASSFGTGYNEQFF; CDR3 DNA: TGTGCCAGCAGCTTTGGGACAGGGTACAATGAGCAGTTCTTC
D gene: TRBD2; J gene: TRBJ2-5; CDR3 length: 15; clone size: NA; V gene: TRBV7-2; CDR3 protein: CASSSASGGGETQYF; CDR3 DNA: TGTGCCAGCAGCTCCGCTAGCGGGGGTGGGGAGACCCAGTACTTC
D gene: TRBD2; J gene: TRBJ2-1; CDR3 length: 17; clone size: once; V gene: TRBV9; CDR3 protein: CASSPRIAGGIYNEQFF; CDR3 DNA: TGTGCCAGCAGCCCCCGAATAGCGGGGGGGATCTACAATGAGCAGTTCTTC
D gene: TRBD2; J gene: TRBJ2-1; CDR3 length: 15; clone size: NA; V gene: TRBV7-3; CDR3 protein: CASSSTGTSGLRQFF; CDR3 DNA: TGTGCCAGCAGCTCGACCGGGACTAGCGGCCTCAGGCAGTTCTTC
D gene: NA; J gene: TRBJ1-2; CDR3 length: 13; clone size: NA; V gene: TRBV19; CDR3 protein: CASSMGLFYGYTF; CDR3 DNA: TGTGCCAGTAGTATGGGACTGTTCTATGGCTACACCTTC
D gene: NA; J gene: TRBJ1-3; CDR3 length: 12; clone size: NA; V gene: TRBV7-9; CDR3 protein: CASRGTGDTIYF; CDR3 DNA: TGTGCCAGCCGGGGCACGGGGGACACCATATATTTT
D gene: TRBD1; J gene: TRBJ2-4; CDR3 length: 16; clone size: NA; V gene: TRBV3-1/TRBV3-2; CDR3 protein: CASSLGTGLAKNIQYF; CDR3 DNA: TGTGCCAGCAGCCTCGGGACAGGGCTAGCCAAAAACATTCAGTACTTC
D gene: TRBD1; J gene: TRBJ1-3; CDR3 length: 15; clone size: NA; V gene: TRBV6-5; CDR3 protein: CASSRGQAEGNTIYF; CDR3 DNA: TGTGCCAGCAGTAGGGGACAGGCTGAAGGAAACACCATATATTTT
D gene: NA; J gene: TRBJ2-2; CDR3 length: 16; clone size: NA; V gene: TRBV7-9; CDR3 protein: CASSSTPVAGTGELFF; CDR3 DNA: TGTGCCAGCAGCTCCACCCCGGTCGCGGGCACCGGGGAGCTGTTTTTT
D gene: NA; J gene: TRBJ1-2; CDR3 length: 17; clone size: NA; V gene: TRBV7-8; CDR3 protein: CASSLSPLWQGKYGYTF; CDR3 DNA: TGTGCCAGCAGCCTCTCCCCCCTCTGGCAGGGAAAGTATGGCTACACCTTC
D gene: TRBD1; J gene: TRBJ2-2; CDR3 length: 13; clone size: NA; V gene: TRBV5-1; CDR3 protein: CASSYTGAGELFF; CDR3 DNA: TGCGCCAGCAGCTATACAGGGGCCGGGGAGCTGTTTTTT
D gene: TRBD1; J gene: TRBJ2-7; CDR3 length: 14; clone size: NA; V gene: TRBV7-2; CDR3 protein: CASSLSGQGYEQYF; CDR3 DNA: TGTGCCAGCAGCTTATCGGGACAGGGTTACGAGCAGTACTTC
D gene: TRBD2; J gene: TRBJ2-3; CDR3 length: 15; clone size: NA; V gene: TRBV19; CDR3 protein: CASSILAGGTDTQYF; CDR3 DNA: TGTGCCAGTAGTATCTTAGCGGGGGGCACAGATACGCAGTATTTT
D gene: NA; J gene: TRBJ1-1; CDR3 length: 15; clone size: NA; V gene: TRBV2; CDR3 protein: CASRRTGHQNTEAFF; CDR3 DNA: TGTGCCAGCAGGAGGACGGGACACCAGAACACTGAAGCTTTCTTT
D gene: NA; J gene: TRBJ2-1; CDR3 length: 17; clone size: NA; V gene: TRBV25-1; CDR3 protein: CASSDPGWGGRSDEQFF; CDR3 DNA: TGTGCCAGCAGTGACCCAGGGTGGGGGGGCAGATCCGATGAGCAGTTCTTC
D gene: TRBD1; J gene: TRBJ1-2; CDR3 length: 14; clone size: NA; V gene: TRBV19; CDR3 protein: CASNTGQGDYGYTF; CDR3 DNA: TGTGCCAGCAATACGGGACAGGGCGACTATGGCTACACCTTC
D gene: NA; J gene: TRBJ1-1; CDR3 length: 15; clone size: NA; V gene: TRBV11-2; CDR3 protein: CASSLVSGMNTEAFF; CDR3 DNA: TGTGCCAGCAGCTTAGTTTCAGGGATGAACACTGAAGCTTTCTTT
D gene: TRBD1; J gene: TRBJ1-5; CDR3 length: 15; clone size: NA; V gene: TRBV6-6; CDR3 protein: CASSRTTGVGQPQHF; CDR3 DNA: TGTGCCAGCAGCCGAACTACAGGGGTAGGTCAGCCCCAGCATTTT
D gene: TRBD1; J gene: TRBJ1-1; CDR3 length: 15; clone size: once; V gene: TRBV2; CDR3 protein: CASSEQGARNTEAFF; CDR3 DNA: TGTGCCAGCAGTGAACAGGGGGCAAGGAACACTGAAGCTTTCTTT
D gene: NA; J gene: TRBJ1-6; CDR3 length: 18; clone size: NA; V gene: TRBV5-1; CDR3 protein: CASSLTGLATSYNSPLHF; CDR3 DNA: TGCGCCAGCAGCTTGACAGGGTTGGCTACCTCCTATAATTCACCCCTCCACTTT
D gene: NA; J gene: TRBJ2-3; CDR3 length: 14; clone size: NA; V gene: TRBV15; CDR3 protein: CATSRAQEGDTQYF; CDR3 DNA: TGTGCCACCAGCAGAGCTCAGGAGGGAGATACGCAGTATTTT
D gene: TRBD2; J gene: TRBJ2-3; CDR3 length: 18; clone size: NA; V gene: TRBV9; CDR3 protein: CASSAGTSGGGSTDTQYF; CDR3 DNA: TGTGCCAGCAGCGCCGGGACTAGCGGGGGGGGGAGCACAGATACGCAGTATTTT
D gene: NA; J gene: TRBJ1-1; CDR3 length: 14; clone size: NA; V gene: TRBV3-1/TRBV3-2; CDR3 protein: CASRAGSSNTEAFF; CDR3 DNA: TGTGCCAGCCGAGCAGGGTCGTCGAACACTGAAGCTTTCTTT
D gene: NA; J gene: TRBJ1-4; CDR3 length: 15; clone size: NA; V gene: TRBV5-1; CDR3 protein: CASSRDSPLQEKLFF; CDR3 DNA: TGCGCCAGCAGCCGAGACAGTCCCCTGCAGGAAAAACTGTTTTTT
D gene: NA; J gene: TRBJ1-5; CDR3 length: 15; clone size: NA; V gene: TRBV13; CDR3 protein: CASSLGGGLNQPQHF; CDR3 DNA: TGTGCCAGCAGCTTAGGGGGTGGGCTGAATCAGCCCCAGCATTTT
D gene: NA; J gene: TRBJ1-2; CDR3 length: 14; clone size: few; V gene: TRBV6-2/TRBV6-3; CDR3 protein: CASSYVSPRYGYTF; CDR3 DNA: TGTGCCAGCAGTTACGTGAGTCCTAGGTATGGCTACACCTTC
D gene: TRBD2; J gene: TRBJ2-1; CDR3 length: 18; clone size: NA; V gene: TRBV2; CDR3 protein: CASSVPGLAGGSYNEQFF; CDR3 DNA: TGTGCCAGCAGTGTTCCGGGACTAGCGGGGGGCTCCTACAATGAGCAGTTCTTC
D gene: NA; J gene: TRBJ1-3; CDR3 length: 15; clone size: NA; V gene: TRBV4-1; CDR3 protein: CASSQGGNSGNTIYF; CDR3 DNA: TGCGCCAGCAGCCAAGGGGGCAACTCTGGAAACACCATATATTTT
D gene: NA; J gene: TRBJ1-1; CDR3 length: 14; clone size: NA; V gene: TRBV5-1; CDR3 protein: CASSFGEFNTEAFF; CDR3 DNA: TGCGCCAGCAGCTTTGGGGAGTTCAACACTGAAGCTTTCTTT
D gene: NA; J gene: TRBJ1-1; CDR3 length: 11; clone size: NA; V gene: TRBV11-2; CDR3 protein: CASSSTPEAFF; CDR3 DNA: TGTGCCAGCAGCTCTACTCCTGAAGCTTTCTTT
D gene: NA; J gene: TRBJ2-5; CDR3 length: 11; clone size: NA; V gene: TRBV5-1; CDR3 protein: CASSLQETQYF; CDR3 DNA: TGCGCCAGCAGCCTCCAAGAGACCCAGTACTTC
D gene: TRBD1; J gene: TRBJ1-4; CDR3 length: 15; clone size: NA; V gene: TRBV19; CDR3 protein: CASSIGTGGDEKLFF; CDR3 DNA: TGTGCCAGTAGTATCGGGACAGGGGGTGATGAAAAACTGTTTTTT
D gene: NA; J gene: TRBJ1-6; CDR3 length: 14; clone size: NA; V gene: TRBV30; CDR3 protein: CAWTGTFNNSPLHF; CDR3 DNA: TGTGCCTGGACCGGGACATTCAATAATTCACCCCTCCACTTT
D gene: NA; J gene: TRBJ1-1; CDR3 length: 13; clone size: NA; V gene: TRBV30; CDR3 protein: CAWNHQGNTEAFF; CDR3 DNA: TGTGCCTGGAATCATCAGGGGAACACTGAAGCTTTCTTT
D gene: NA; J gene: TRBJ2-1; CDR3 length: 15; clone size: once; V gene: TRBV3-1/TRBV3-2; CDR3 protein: CASSQSRTAPREQFF; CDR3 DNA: TGTGCCAGCAGCCAAAGTCGGACAGCCCCAAGGGAGCAGTTCTTC
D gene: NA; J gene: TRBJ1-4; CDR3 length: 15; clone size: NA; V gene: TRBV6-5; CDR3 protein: CASSRGGGRGEKLFF; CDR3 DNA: TGTGCCAGCAGCCGAGGGGGGGGGCGCGGTGAAAAACTGTTTTTT
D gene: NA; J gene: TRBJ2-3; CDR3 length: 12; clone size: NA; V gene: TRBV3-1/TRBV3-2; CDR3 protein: CASSIRRDTQYF; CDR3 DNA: TGTGCCAGCAGCATCCGGAGGGATACGCAGTATTTT
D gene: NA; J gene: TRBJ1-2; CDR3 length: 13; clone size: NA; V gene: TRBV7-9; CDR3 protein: CASSLGRGYGYTF; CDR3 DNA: TGTGCCAGCAGCTTAGGAAGGGGCTATGGCTACACCTTC
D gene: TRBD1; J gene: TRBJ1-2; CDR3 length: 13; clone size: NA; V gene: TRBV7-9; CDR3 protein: CAEWDRGFDGYTF; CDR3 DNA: TGTGCCGAATGGGACAGGGGGTTTGATGGCTACACCTTC
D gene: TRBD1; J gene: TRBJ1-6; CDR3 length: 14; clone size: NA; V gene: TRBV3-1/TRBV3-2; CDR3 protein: CATRLGTGPSPLHF; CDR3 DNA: TGTGCCACCAGGCTCGGGACAGGGCCCTCACCCCTCCACTTT
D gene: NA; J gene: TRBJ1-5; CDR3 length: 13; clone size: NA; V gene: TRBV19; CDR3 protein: CASSIEEYQPQHF; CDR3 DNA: TGTGCCAGTAGTATAGAAGAGTATCAGCCCCAGCATTTT